This T cell receptor beta chain was identified during a study of blood T cell repertoires in COVID-19. Trimming cost V 2 bases and J 4 bases, with 5 bases left between them. The CDR3 length is 13 residues. Generated by immunoSEQ multiplex PCR, the TCRdb table keeps only in-frame clones and is missing some. This table has around 140,000 clones, roughly 80% appearing once. The receptor comes from a man between 65 and 85 years old who had recovered from COVID-19. The specimen sequenced was peripheral blood. V is TRBV12-3 or TRBV12-4 and J is TRBJ2-2; D is unresolved. In nucleotides, the CDR3 is TGTGCCAGCAGTTTACTCGGCACCGGGGAGCTGTTTTTT. Encoded protein: CASSLLGTGELFF.